This TCR beta chain derives from a study of regulatory T cells in long-lasting Graves disease. The time point: newly diagnosed GD, antithyroid drugs for less than 3 months. PBMC-extracted RNA yielded the TCR library. The V end was cut by 5 bases, the J end by 4 bases, with 13 bases between. Germline-derived CDR1 and CDR2 are SGDLS and YYNGEE. This CDR3 has 13 amino acids. This clonotype was detected ten times or more. Researchers made TCR beta libraries by using iRepertoire HTBI primers and running Arm-PCR on CDR3 regions. In TCRdb, the multiplex PCR reads were re-called with MiXCR into one record per CDR3 protein. The table includes about 620,000 distinct CDR3 sequences, under 20% detected once. A further study also used this sample, focusing on T cells in Graves' hyperthyroidism and ophthalmopathy.

Sequences were derived from peripheral blood mononuclear cells (PBMCs), sampled at new diagnosis, from a patient treated with antithyroid drugs. V gene TRBV9 combines with J gene TRBJ2-7, with D possibly matching TRBD1 (6 bases). This sequence was found in a woman in her thirties with Graves disease. CDR3 nucleotides: TGTGCCAGCAGTCAGGGGCCACGATACGAGCAGTACTTC. Its protein is CASSQGPRYEQYF. The full variable domain, its missing parts supplied by reference TRBV9 and TRBJ2-7, is DSGVTQTPKHLITATGQRVTLRCSPRSGDLSVYWYQQSLDQGLQFLIQYYNGEERAKGNILERFSAQQFPDLHSELNLSSLELGDSALYFCASSQGPRYEQYFGPGTRLTVT.